The 26 T cell receptor beta chains given below trace back to one sample, sequenced in a study of cytomegalovirus exposure and HLA in healthy donors (dated by TCRdb to about 2017). Receptor amplification or capture employed the immunoSEQ multiplex PCR assay. For the multiplex PCR, a mixture combining 60 forward primers for TCR Vbeta segments and 13 reverse primers for TCR Jbeta segments was used. TCRdb retrieved this table from immuneACCESS and kept in-frame rearrangements only. Not all clones are present; in checked studies, unresolved V genes account for under half, and no reason is known for the remainder. This sample gives 150,000 or so clones in total; about 80% of them show up just once. Of the sample, about 1.3% falls within the top ten clones. The specimen sequenced was PBMCs. These receptor sequences come from a man between 25 and 39 years old in good health and CMV-seronegative.

DNA of the CDR3: TGTGCCAGCAGCCAACTCCGGGACAGGGGTCCTGGGGCCAACGTCCTGACTTTC. Translated: CASSQLRDRGPGANVLTF. V gene TRBV4-2 combines with J gene TRBJ2-6; TRBD1 agrees at 10 bases. Trimming took 2 bases from V and 2 from J; bases not matched to a gene: 6. Germline-derived CDR1 and CDR2 are LGHNA and YNFKEQ. CDR3 length: 18 residues.

V usage is TRBV4-2 and J usage is TRBJ2-3; the match to TRBD2 covers 8 bases. Per the germline V gene, CDR1 is LGHNA and CDR2 is YNFKEQ. J gave up 9 bases and V 1 base, and 6 bases lay outside the gene matches. The CDR3 covers 14 residues. CDR3 sequence (DNA): TGTGCCAGCAGCCAAGGGACTAGCCTCAAGACGCAGTATTTT. Amino acid sequence: CASSQGTSLKTQYF.

The chain links TRBV30 to TRBJ2-1; 10 bases agree with TRBD2. The CDR3 loop spans 15 amino acids. V gave up 4 bases and J gave up 3 bases; unmatched junction bases: 6. Germline CDR1 GTSNPN, CDR2 SVGIG (reference sequence). The chain's CDR3 is CAWTLAGVHYNEQFF. In nucleotides, the CDR3 is TGTGCCTGGACTCTAGCGGGAGTTCACTACAATGAGCAGTTCTTC.

The genes are TRBV30 and TRBJ2-5, with D uncertain. Matching the DNA end better, TRBJ2-7 makes the J call doubtful. The germline CDR1 and CDR2 sequences are GTSNPN and SVGIG (reference sequence). The CDR3 runs 12 residues. The CDR3 nucleotides read TGTGCCTGGAGCCCCGGTTTCTACGAGCAGTACTTC. It codes for CAWSPGFYEQYF.

V and J are TRBV10-3 and TRBJ1-6; 9 bases are a match to TRBD1. V dropped 6 bases and J dropped 5; count of bases not matched to a gene: 8. The V gene's germline CDR1 is ENHRY and CDR2 SYGVKD. The CDR3 covers 16 residues. The CDR3 DNA reads as TGTGCCATCAGGAAGGGGGACAGGGCTGATAATTCACCCCTCCACTTT. This sequence encodes CAIRKGDRADNSPLHF.

This chain connects TRBV28 to TRBJ1-5, with no clear D. The CDR3 runs 17 residues. The germline CDR1 and CDR2 sequences are MDHEN and SYDVKM. V lost 6 bases, J lost 1 base, and 19 bases lay in between. The CDR3: CASRRTTRVKSNQPQHF. The CDR3, as DNA: TGTGCCAGCAGACGTACTACGAGGGTTAAGAGCAATCAGCCCCAGCATTTT.

The rearrangement joins TRBV6-5 to TRBJ1-2, with D tentatively TRBD1 (6 bases). This CDR3 is 14 amino acids long. Germline CDR1 and CDR2: MNHEY and SVGAGI. V was trimmed by 6 bases and J by 4 bases, leaving 15 bases between them. CDR3 amino acids: CASRRQGTFYGYTF. The DNA of the CDR3 is TGTGCCAGCAGGCGTCAGGGGACCTTCTATGGCTACACCTTC.

The chain combines TRBV18 with TRBJ1-4; 8 bases match TRBD1. The CDR3 is made up of 16 amino acids. Looked up from germline, CDR1 is KGHSH and CDR2 is LQKENI. The V gene end was trimmed by 6 bases and the J gene end by 4 bases; junction bases not matched to a gene: 10. CDR3 in amino acids: CASSQNPGQVNEKLFF. The CDR3 DNA is TGTGCCAGCTCCCAGAACCCGGGACAGGTTAATGAAAAACTGTTTTTT.

The gene calls are TRBV5-6 and TRBJ1-6; D is ambiguous. Trimming removed 0 bases at V and 3 bases at J, with 7 bases between. Germline loops: CDR1 SGHDT, CDR2 YYEEEE. The CDR3 contains 15 residues. This chain's CDR3 is CASSLGALYNSPLHF. In DNA, the CDR3 is TGTGCCAGCAGCTTGGGGGCCCTCTATAATTCACCCCTCCACTTT.

This chain joins TRBV5-1 and TRBJ2-7, with a tentative D call TRBD2 (6 bases). Trimming left V 2 bases short and J 3 bases short, with 15 bases between. Germline loops: CDR1 SGHRS, CDR2 YFSETQ. The CDR3 spans 15 residues. The CDR3 here is CASSLGTHNLYEQYF. The DNA for the CDR3 is TGCGCCAGCAGCTTAGGGACTCACAACCTCTACGAGCAGTACTTC.

V usage is TRBV18 and J usage is TRBJ2-3, with 7 bases aligning to TRBD2. The CDR3 covers 15 residues. The trim removed 1 base at V and 4 bases at J, leaving 5 bases unmatched. Germline V lookup: CDR1 KGHSH, CDR2 LQKENI. The CDR3: CASSPQAGVPDTQYF. CDR3 nucleotide sequence: TGTGCCAGCTCACCACAGGCGGGGGTGCCAGATACGCAGTATTTT.

CDR3 residues: CASSGVMGTEAFF. CDR3 DNA: TGCGCCAGCAGCGGAGTAATGGGCACTGAAGCTTTCTTT. The rearrangement joins TRBV4-1 to TRBJ1-1; no clear D. V was shortened by 5 bases and J by 4 bases, with 11 bases between the two germline ends. The CDR3 contains 13 residues. CDR1 is MGHRA and CDR2 is YSYEKL in the germline V gene.

CDR3 in amino acids: CASKTGGGYGYTF. The CDR3 coding sequence is TGTGCCAGCAAGACTGGGGGAGGATATGGCTACACCTTC. The chain carries TRBV6-5 and TRBJ1-2, with D tentatively TRBD1 (5 bases). In germline, CDR1 is MNHEY, CDR2 SVGAGI. The CDR3 has 13 residues. With 7 bases removed from V and 5 bases from J, the gap between germline ends came to 14 bases.

V usage is TRBV28 and J usage is TRBJ2-5; 10 bases agree with TRBD2. Trimming removed 4 bases from V and 1 base from J; junction bases left unmatched: 3. Germline-derived CDR1 and CDR2 are MDHEN and SYDVKM. The CDR3 is 15 residues long. For the CDR3, the DNA is TGTGCCAGCAGTTCCGGGACTAGCGCCCAAGAGACCCAGTACTTC. It is translated as CASSSGTSAQETQYF.

The chain carries TRBV30 and TRBJ1-5, with unresolved D. The CDR3 runs 13 residues. The V gene's germline CDR1 is GTSNPN and CDR2 SVGIG (reference sequence). Trimming pared 0 bases from V and 0 bases from J, leaving 3 bases between. CDR3 nucleotide sequence: TGTGCCTGGAGTGTCAATAGCAATCAGCCCCAGCATTTT. Encoded protein: CAWSVNSNQPQHF.

The rearrangement uses TRBV5-1 and TRBJ2-2, with TRBD1 matching over 9 bases. With 2 bases clipped from V and 3 bases from J, the junction kept 5 bases outside the gene matches. The length of the CDR3 is 16 residues. Germline V gene lookup returns CDR1 SGHRS and CDR2 YFSETQ. CDR3 protein: CASSFSGTGYTGELFF. The CDR3 DNA reads as TGCGCCAGCAGCTTCTCCGGGACAGGGTACACCGGGGAGCTGTTTTTT.

The rearrangement links TRBV4-3 to TRBJ2-1; 7 bases fit TRBD1. The V gene's germline CDR1 is LGHNA and CDR2 YSLEER. V lost 0 bases and J lost 10; bases outside the gene matches: 15. The CDR3 length is 17 residues. The CDR3 protein is CASSQDPTEGQRREQFF. CDR3 coding DNA: TGCGCCAGCAGCCAAGATCCGACCGAGGGACAGAGAAGGGAGCAGTTCTTC.

The chain recombines TRBV5-4 with TRBJ1-2, with TRBD1 matching over 8 bases. The ends lost 4 bases at V and 3 bases at J; junction bases unmatched: 8. This CDR3 is built from 15 residues. Germline V gene lookup returns CDR1 SGHNT and CDR2 YYREEE (reference sequence). CDR3 in amino acids: CASSRRAGGDYGYTF. The DNA of the CDR3 is TGTGCCAGCAGCCGACGAGCAGGGGGCGACTATGGCTACACCTTC.

The chain joins TRBV6-5 to TRBJ2-7; TRBD1 might be the D (5 bases). CDR1 is MNHEY and CDR2 is SVGAGI in the germline V gene. This CDR3 spans 14 amino acids. V lost 0 bases and J lost 2, with 8 bases in between. CDR3 nucleotides: TGTGCCAGCAGTTACTCCACAGGACCCTACGAGCAGTACTTC. Its protein is CASSYSTGPYEQYF.

This clone was recorded a few times. The chain uses TRBV18 and TRBJ2-2; 9 bases are a match to TRBD1. The J segment lost 5 bases and the V segment lost 4 bases, leaving 8 bases of the junction unmatched. Germline V lookup: CDR1 KGHSH, CDR2 LQKENI. The CDR3 is 16 residues long. The CDR3 DNA is TGTGCCAGCTCACGACCGACTGGACAGGGGACCGGGGAGCTGTTTTTT. This encodes CASSRPTGQGTGELFF.

The chain joins TRBV30 to TRBJ2-7; 10 bases are shared with TRBD1. Germline V gene lookup returns CDR1 GTSNPN and CDR2 SVGIG (reference sequence). The CDR3 is 15 amino acids. The J segment lost 5 bases and the V segment lost 3 bases, leaving 10 bases of the junction unmatched. CDR3 residues: CAWSIRGQGTHEQYF. In DNA, the CDR3 is TGTGCCTGGAGCATAAGGGGACAGGGGACCCACGAGCAGTACTTC.

The rearrangement joins TRBV28 to TRBJ1-5, with a possible D match to TRBD1 (6 bases). The CDR3 consists of 16 residues. Trimming stripped 6 bases from V and 4 bases from J, with 19 bases between. CDR1 MDHEN and CDR2 SYDVKM come from the germline V gene. Written as DNA, the CDR3 is TGTGCCAGCAGCCGACTGAGGCAGGGGACAAATCAGCCCCAGCATTTT. Its translation: CASSRLRQGTNQPQHF. Full variable domain (rest looked up from reference TRBV28 and TRBJ1-5): DVKVTQSSRYLVKRTGEKVFLECVQDMDHENMFWYRQDPGLGLRLIYFSYDVKMKEKGDIPEGYSVSREKKERFSLILESASTNQTSMYLCASSRLRQGTNQPQHFGDGTRLSIL.

The V and J genes are TRBV11-2 and TRBJ2-4; D is perhaps TRBD2 (6 bases). This CDR3 is built from 18 residues. CDR1 is SGHAT and CDR2 is FQNNGV in the germline V gene. Trimming stripped 5 bases from V and 0 bases from J, with 20 bases between. CDR3 bases: TGTGCCAGCAGCCAAGGGTGGGGGGTGGAACTAGCCAAAAACATTCAGTACTTC. Translated: CASSQGWGVELAKNIQYF.

The rearrangement links TRBV28 to TRBJ2-5; tentatively, D is TRBD2 (6 bases). Germline V gene data show CDR1 as MDHEN and CDR2 as SYDVKM. The CDR3 extends over 17 amino acids. The V end was cut by 4 bases, the J end by 1 base, with 19 bases between. As DNA, the CDR3 is TGTGCCAGCAGTTCTGAGGGACTCTCGAGGGCCCAAGAGACCCAGTACTTC. Protein: CASSSEGLSRAQETQYF. Full variable domain (rest looked up from reference TRBV28 and TRBJ2-5): DVKVTQSSRYLVKRTGEKVFLECVQDMDHENMFWYRQDPGLGLRLIYFSYDVKMKEKGDIPEGYSVSREKKERFSLILESASTNQTSMYLCASSSEGLSRAQETQYFGPGTRLLVL.

This clone was seen a handful of times. The chain employs TRBV10-1 and TRBJ1-1, with D possibly TRBD1 on 6 matching bases. Trimming left V 2 bases short and J 1 base short, with 20 bases between. The CDR3 extends over 18 amino acids. Per germline, CDR1 WNHNN and CDR2 SYGVQD (reference sequence). The CDR3 is CASSELPNRVGSNTEAFF. The CDR3 DNA reads TGCGCCAGCAGTGAGCTCCCGAACAGGGTCGGATCGAACACTGAAGCTTTCTTT.

The genes are TRBV30 and TRBJ1-2; 7 bases are a match to TRBD1. The V gene's germline CDR1 is GTSNPN and CDR2 SVGIG (reference sequence). The CDR3 sequence is 12 residues long. V was pared by 0 bases and J by 6 bases, with 1 base of the junction left unmatched. CDR3 sequence (DNA): TGTGCCTGGAGTGTACAGGGGCATGGCTACACCTTC. Translating gives CAWSVQGHGYTF.